The T cell receptor beta chain described here comes from a study of cytomegalovirus exposure and HLA in healthy donors. Findings and caveats of the study: Earlier analysis yielded a pattern in which most TCR beta V segments were productive about 90% or about 30% of the time.

A note on this clone: Its antigen is currently unknown.

The PCR employed 60 Vbeta primers together with 13 Jbeta primers. Here immunoSEQ multiplex PCR was the method, and the copy in TCRdb shows in-frame clones only, minus some. The sample has around 200,000 clones; 84% are singletons. The ends were cut back, 5 bases at V and 5 bases at J, with 9 bases in the middle. The CDR3 extends over 12 amino acids. CDR1 LNHDA and CDR2 SQIVND come from the germline V gene (reference sequence). The clonotype originates from a girl aged 2 to 10 in good health and CMV-seropositive. The gene calls are TRBV19 and TRBJ2-5, with D possibly TRBD2 on 5 matching bases. Sequenced sample: PBMCs. The CDR3 DNA sequence: TGTGCCAGTAGTGTGACGGGGGAGACCCAGTACTTC. Translating gives CASSVTGETQYF.